Shown below are 29 T cell receptor beta chains from a single sample sequenced in a study of tumor-infiltrating lymphocytes in primary liver carcinoma. Out of unsorted whole blood came the blood RNA, and germline DNA was extracted as well. cDNA specific to TCR beta was made from approximately 0.55 ug of total RNA, with a constant-region primer employed for priming. Slightly modified ARM-PCR, run as three nested multiplex PCR rounds, produced the TCR beta libraries. Primers for the first two PCR rounds were TRBV1-TRBV30 forward primers and a C-beta reverse primer (about 9 cycles per round). MiXCR, applied by TCRdb to the multiplex PCR reads, yields one record per CDR3 protein. The table records about 200,000 distinct CDR3 sequences, less than 65% of them present only once. Sequenced sample: peripheral blood. These receptors originate from a woman in her sixties or seventies with primary liver carcinoma and hepatitis B virus infection.

Remarks on this clonotype: One junction end disagrees with the germline gene, perhaps due to a read error. The gene calls are TRBV6-6 and TRBJ2-2; 7 nucleotides align to TRBD1. Per the germline V gene, CDR1 is MNHNY and CDR2 is SVGAGI (reference sequence). The CDR3 consists of 15 residues. The DNA for the CDR3 is TGTGTCAGCAGTTACAGACAGGGCGGGACCGGGGAGCTGTTTTTT. It is translated as CVSSYRQGGTGELFF.

Concerning this clonotype itself: One end of the junction is discordant with germline, which a read error may explain. The rearrangement uses TRBV11-2 and TRBJ1-6, with 7 bases matching TRBD1. The CDR3 extends over 15 amino acids. Germline V CDR1 and CDR2: SGHAT, FQNNGV. The CDR3 DNA sequence: TGTGCCAGCAGCTCCATGGACAGGATCACTTCACCCCTTCACTTT. It encodes CASSSMDRITSPLHF.

This clonotype was seen just once. Germline and junction disagree at one end, which may indicate a read error. The rearrangement uses TRBV4-2 and TRBJ1-4; D unresolved. Germline CDR1 reads LGHNA; CDR2 reads YNFKEQ. The CDR3 extends over 13 amino acids. For the CDR3, the DNA is TGTGCCTGCAGCCGAGAGACGGGTGAAAAACTGTTTTTT. Its translation: CACSRETGEKLFF.

This clonotype has a handful of counts. It may be a read error: a sequence one base away is much more abundant. V usage is TRBV6-5 and J usage is TRBJ2-1, with 12 bases identical to TRBD2. The CDR3 is 15 residues long. The trim removed 8 bases at V and 7 bases at J, leaving 9 bases unmatched. The germline V gene has CDR1 MNHEY and CDR2 SVGAGI. The CDR3: CASAPRLAGVNEQFF. The DNA of the CDR3 is TGTGCCAGCGCCCCGAGACTAGCGGGAGTTAATGAGCAGTTCTTC.

Turning to this clonotype: It is likely a read error, because the conserved phenylalanine at the end of the CDR3 is missing. The chain couples TRBV28 to TRBJ1-1; D gene uncertain. There are 11 residues in the CDR3. The germline gives CDR1 MDHEN, CDR2 SYDVKM. With 1 base removed from V and 11 bases from J, the gap between germline ends came to 8 bases. DNA of the CDR3: TGTGCCAGCAGTTTATCCACAGAGGCTTTCTCT. Protein sequence: CASSLSTEAFS.

As concerns this clonotype: A much larger clone sits a single nucleotide away, making a read error possible. V usage is TRBV5-4 and J usage is TRBJ2-5; D possibly corresponds to TRBD2 (5 bases). Per germline, CDR1 SGHNT and CDR2 YYREEE (reference sequence). The length of the CDR3 is 14 residues. CDR3 protein: CASGLARVGETQYF. CDR3 DNA: TGTGCCAGCGGCTTGGCGAGGGTGGGAGAGACCCAGTACTTC.

As for this clonotype: With a much larger clone just one base away, this may be a read error. This rearrangement joins TRBV11-3 to TRBJ2-1, with a weak D call TRBD2 (6 bases). This CDR3 is 17 amino acids long. Germline CDR1 is SGHNT and CDR2 is YENEEA. The CDR3 sequence: CVSSPNLLADSYNEQFF. The CDR3 DNA is TGTGTCAGCAGCCCCAACCTACTAGCAGACTCCTACAATGAGCAGTTCTTC.

A note on this clonotype: Just one base apart from a much larger clone, this may be a read error. CDR3 DNA: TGTGCCGGCAGGACAGGGACAAACTATGGCTACACCTTC. Protein: CAGRTGTNYGYTF. The V call is TRBV6-1, the J call TRBJ1-2; TRBD1 agrees at 8 bases. Germline lookup yields CDR1 MNHNS and CDR2 SASEGT. The CDR3 extends over 13 amino acids.

This clonotype was seen a few times. The V and J genes are TRBV5-1 and TRBJ2-7, with TRBD2 identical over 10 bases. Per the germline V gene, CDR1 is SGHRS and CDR2 is YFSETQ. V lost 4 bases and J lost 2; bases outside the gene matches: 12. This CDR3 is built from 17 residues. The CDR3, as DNA: TGCGCCAGCAGCGCCCGGCAGTCTAGCGGGAGCCCCTACGAGCAGTACTTC. Amino acids: CASSARQSSGSPYEQYF.

The chain is built from TRBV6-5 and TRBJ1-5; no clear D gene. V was pared by 11 bases and J by 7 bases, with 21 bases between. CDR1 MNHEY and CDR2 SVGAGI come from the germline V gene. This CDR3 is 14 amino acids long. This CDR3 is CARGRGFPRQPQHF. The CDR3 bases are TGTGCCCGCGGACGCGGGTTTCCCCGGCAGCCCCAGCATTTT.

As to this clonotype: This sequence may be a read error, since a much larger clone differs from it by one base. DNA for the CDR3: TGTGACAGCCGGGACAGGTTCTACAATGAGCAGTTCTTC. Translated: CDSRDRFYNEQFF. The J gene is TRBJ2-1, the V gene TRBV28, with 8 bases that match TRBD1. CDR3 size: 13 residues. Germline V gene lookup returns CDR1 MDHEN and CDR2 SYDVKM. Full variable domain (outside the CDR3, taken from reference TRBV28 and TRBJ2-1): DVKVTQSSRYLVKRTGEKVFLECVQDMDHENMFWYRQDPGLGLRLIYFSYDVKMKEKGDIPEGYSVSREKKERFSLILESASTNQTSMYLCDSRDRFYNEQFFGPGTRLTVL.

A few counts support this clonotype. J is TRBJ1-4 and V is TRBV28; TRBD1 aligns across 9 bases. Trimming removed 3 bases from V and 0 bases from J; junction bases left unmatched: 8. This CDR3 spans 18 amino acids. The V gene's germline CDR1 is MDHEN and CDR2 SYDVKM. CDR3 amino acids: CASSFHGQGSPTNEKLFF. CDR3 in DNA: TGTGCCAGCAGTTTTCACGGACAGGGGAGTCCAACTAATGAAAAACTGTTTTTT. The entire variable domain, with the rest obtained from reference TRBV28 and TRBJ1-4, is as follows: DVKVTQSSRYLVKRTGEKVFLECVQDMDHENMFWYRQDPGLGLRLIYFSYDVKMKEKGDIPEGYSVSREKKERFSLILESASTNQTSMYLCASSFHGQGSPTNEKLFFGSGTQLSVL.

In regard to this clonotype: Compared with germline, one end of the junction differs, possibly owing to a read error. The chain recombines TRBV13 with TRBJ2-3; D is ambiguous. CDR3 length equals 17 residues. The germline V gene encodes CDR1 PRHDT and CDR2 FYEKMQ (reference sequence). CDR3 region: CDSSLGLSAYSTDTQYF. Written as DNA, the CDR3 is TGTGACAGCAGCTTAGGCCTCTCAGCGTATAGCACAGATACGCAGTATTTT. The full variable domain, completed using reference TRBV13 and TRBJ2-3, is AAGVIQSPRHLIKEKRETATLKCYPIPRHDTVYWYQQGPGQDPQFLISFYEKMQSDKGSIPDRFSAQQFSDYHSELNMSSLELGDSALYFCDSSLGLSAYSTDTQYFGPGTRLTVL.

A remark on this clonotype: A much bigger clone sits one base away, suggesting this may be a read error. The chain uses TRBV6-6 and TRBJ2-3, with 7 nucleotides matching TRBD2. The CDR3 runs to 14 residues. The V and J ends lost 7 bases and 2 bases, in that order; junction bases with no gene match: 6. Per germline, CDR1 MNHNY and CDR2 SVGAGI (reference sequence). CDR3 nucleotide sequence: TGTGCCAGCAAAGAGAGCGGGAACACAGATACGCAGTATTTT. It specifies CASKESGNTDTQYF.

As concerns this clonotype: This may stem from a read error, because a much larger clone lies one nucleotide away. This chain joins TRBV6-1 and TRBJ2-5; D unresolved. CDR1 is MNHNS and CDR2 is SASEGT in the germline V gene. Trimming cost V 6 bases and J 2 bases, with 22 bases left between them. This CDR3 is 17 amino acids long. CDR3 in DNA: TGTGCCAGCAGGACCCCGGTGGCAGTTACCCGTCAAGAGACCCAGTACTTC. This gives the protein CASRTPVAVTRQETQYF.

With regard to this clonotype: An end of the junction differs from the germline gene, which may be a read error. The genes are TRBV11-2 and TRBJ2-7, with D perhaps given as TRBD1 or TRBD2 (5 bases each). The CDR3 extends over 16 amino acids. Germline values: CDR1 SGHAT, CDR2 FQNNGV. CDR3 nucleotide sequence: TGTGTCAGCGGCCCAGTTAAGGGAATGGGGCTCTACGAGCAGTACTTC. The encoded protein is CVSGPVKGMGLYEQYF.

This clonotype has a count of ten or more. This CDR3 is CARIGLIATNNYGYTF. CDR3 coding DNA: TGTGCCAGAATAGGTCTCATAGCCACCAATAACTATGGCTACACCTTC. The chain couples TRBV12-3 or TRBV12-4 to TRBJ1-2; D is ambiguous. The V and J ends lost 9 bases and 1 base respectively, with 21 bases between them. This CDR3 region has 16 residues.

This chain joins TRBV7-9 and TRBJ2-7; 14 nucleotides align to TRBD2. This CDR3 contains 17 residues. Germline-derived CDR1 and CDR2 are SEHNR and FQNEAQ (reference sequence). V trimming: 5 bases; J trimming: 3 bases; junction bases outside the gene matches: 9. CDR3 sequence (DNA): TGTGCCAGCAGCCTAGGACTAGCGGGAGGCCCTTACTACGAGCAGTACTTC. Translation: CASSLGLAGGPYYEQYF.

This clonotype was counted a few times. V and J are TRBV4-1 and TRBJ1-2; D is unclear. The CDR3 sequence is 15 residues long. CDR1 is MGHRA and CDR2 is YSYEKL in the germline V gene. Trimming cost V 1 base and J 4 bases, with 13 bases left between them. CDR3 amino acids: CASSQGAAITYGYTF. The CDR3 region has the DNA TGCGCCAGCAGCCAAGGGGCAGCCATAACCTATGGCTACACCTTC.

This clonotype was seen only a few times. It may be a read error: a sequence one base away is much more abundant. The J gene is TRBJ1-2, the V gene TRBV12-3 or TRBV12-4, with unresolved D. The CDR3 runs to 13 residues. The CDR3 DNA sequence: TGTACCAGCAGTGGTCTTGGGAACTATGGCTACACCTTC. Amino acids: CTSSGLGNYGYTF.

This clonotype was seen only once. A much larger clonotype is one base distant, so this may be a read error. The V gene is TRBV4-2, the J gene TRBJ1-1; no clear D gene. CDR3 length equals 13 residues. Germline V CDR1 and CDR2: LGHNA, YNFKEQ. The CDR3 bases are TGTGCCAGCAGCCCAGACTGGAACGCTGAAGCTTTCTTT. Encoded protein: CASSPDWNAEAFF.

Points on this clonotype: The junction differs from germline at one of its ends, possibly a read error. This chain uses TRBV29-1 with TRBJ2-7; a weak D match, TRBD1 (5 bases). Germline loops: CDR1 SQVTM, CDR2 ANQGSEA. This CDR3 contains 12 residues. As DNA, the CDR3 is TGCAGCGCAGAGGACAACCCCTACAAGCAGTACTTC. Protein product: CSAEDNPYKQYF.

The V call is TRBV12-3 or TRBV12-4, the J call TRBJ2-2; 12 positions match TRBD2. With V trimmed by 6 bases and J by 0 bases, 2 bases remained unmatched. The CDR3 is made up of 16 amino acids. The CDR3 region has the DNA TGTGCCAGCAGCCGGACTAGCGGGGCGAACACCGGGGAGCTGTTTTTT. Amino acid sequence: CASSRTSGANTGELFF.

This sequence joins TRBV5-4 and TRBJ2-5; D remains ambiguous. V was trimmed by 4 bases and J by 0 bases, leaving 10 bases between them. This CDR3 has 14 amino acids. The V gene's germline CDR1 is SGHNT and CDR2 YYREEE (reference sequence). CDR3 nucleotide sequence: TGTGCCAGCAGCCCGGACCATTACCAAGAGACCCAGTACTTC. Its translation is CASSPDHYQETQYF.

As to this clonotype: Its ends do not fully match the called genes, so a read error is possible. The chain recombines TRBV6-2 or TRBV6-3 with TRBJ2-1, with TRBD2 matching over 9 bases. CDR3 length: 14 amino acids. Germline CDR1 is MNHEY and CDR2 is SVGEGT. CDR3 loop: CAGRSGTSRNERFF. The CDR3 bases are TGTGCCGGCAGATCCGGGACTAGCAGGAATGAGCGGTTCTTC.

As for this clonotype: This sequence may be a read error, since a much larger clone differs from it by one base. The J gene is TRBJ1-1, the V gene TRBV6-6; D is possibly TRBD1 (5 bases). This CDR3 is built from 15 residues. In germline, CDR1 is MNHNY, CDR2 SVGAGI (reference sequence). CDR3 in DNA: TGTGTCAGCAGTTTGATGGGGGAATGGGACACTGAAGCTTTCTTT. Residues: CVSSLMGEWDTEAFF.

Concerning this clonotype: At one end the junction does not follow the germline gene, possibly because of a read error. This chain links TRBV11-3 with TRBJ2-1, with D possibly matching TRBD2 (7 bases). The CDR3 is 17 residues long. CDR1 is SGHNT, CDR2 YENEEA, per germline. The CDR3 sequence: CTSNSRGAWTMGNEQFF. The CDR3 DNA follows: TGTACCAGCAACTCCCGGGGGGCGTGGACCATGGGCAATGAGCAGTTCTTC.

J is TRBJ1-1 and V is TRBV28, with D tentatively TRBD1 (6 bases). V lost 7 bases, J lost 1 base, and 19 bases lay in between. Germline V gene sequence: CDR1 MDHEN, CDR2 SYDVKM. CDR3 length: 16 residues. The CDR3 coding sequence is TGTGCCAGCACCCTAGCGGGGGGCAGGGGGAACACTGAAGCTTTCTTT. This encodes CASTLAGGRGNTEAFF.

As concerns this clonotype: Its ends do not fully match the called genes, so a read error is possible. The gene calls are TRBV5-6 and TRBJ1-2; 8 bases are a match to TRBD1. CDR1 is SGHDT, CDR2 YYEEEE, per germline. This CDR3 has 14 amino acids. The CDR3 DNA reads TGTGCCAGCAGCTTCCGACAGGGGACCTATGGCTGCACCTTC. Protein sequence: CASSFRQGTYGCTF.